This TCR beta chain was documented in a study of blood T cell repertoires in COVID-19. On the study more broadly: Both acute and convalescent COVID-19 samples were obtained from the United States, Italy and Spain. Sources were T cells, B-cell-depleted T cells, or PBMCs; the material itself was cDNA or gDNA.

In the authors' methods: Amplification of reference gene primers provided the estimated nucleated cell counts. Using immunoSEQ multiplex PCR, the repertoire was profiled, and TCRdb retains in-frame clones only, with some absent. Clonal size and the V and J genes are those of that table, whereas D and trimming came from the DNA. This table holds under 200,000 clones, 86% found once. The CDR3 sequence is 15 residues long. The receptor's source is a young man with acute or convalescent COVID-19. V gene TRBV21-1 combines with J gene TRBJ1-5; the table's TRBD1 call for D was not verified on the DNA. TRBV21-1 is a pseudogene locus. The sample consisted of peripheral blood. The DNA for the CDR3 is TGTGCCAGCAGCTCCCGACAGGGGGTGTATCAGCCCCAGCATTTT. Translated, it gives CASSSRQGVYQPQHF.